Following are 24 T cell receptor beta chains from one sample sequenced in a study of patients and donors after allogeneic stem cell transplantation. TCRdb fed the RT-PCR reads into MiXCR, producing one record per CDR3 protein. The sample holds approximately 200,000 distinct CDR3 sequences, about 37% seen once. The sequencing sample was made of blood, either unsorted or a sorted T cell fraction (not recorded which). Receptors were obtained from a human donor who was either an allogeneic HSCT recipient or a stem cell or donor lymphocyte infusion donor (not recorded which). It is not recorded whose cells these are; they may come from a transplant donor.

The chain employs TRBV5-1 and TRBJ2-3, with 10 bases aligning to TRBD2. The CDR3 length is 15 residues. The germline V gene has CDR1 SGHRS and CDR2 YFSETQ. The V and J ends lost 1 base and 4 bases, in that order; junction bases with no gene match: 3. CDR3 sequence: CASSLRLAGADTQYF. CDR3 nucleotide sequence: TGCGCCAGCAGCTTGCGGCTAGCGGGGGCAGATACGCAGTATTTT.

This clonotype has more than one count but fewer than ten. The V and J genes are TRBV2 and TRBJ2-5; 7 bases line up with TRBD1. The CDR3 consists of 15 residues. CDR1 is SNHLY, CDR2 FYNNEI, per germline. V was clipped by 4 bases and J by 4 bases; unmatched bases: 9. The CDR3 protein is CASSAETGIGETQYF. DNA for the CDR3: TGTGCCAGCAGTGCAGAGACAGGGATTGGAGAGACCCAGTACTTC.

The V and J genes are TRBV6-6 and TRBJ1-1, with TRBD1 matching over 8 bases. Looked up from germline, CDR1 is MNHNY and CDR2 is SVGAGI (reference sequence). The junction had 3 bases not matched to a gene; V was cut back by 2 bases and J by 1 base. The CDR3 consists of 15 residues. Here the CDR3 DNA reads TGTGCCAGCAGTTACGGACAGGGACGGAACACTGAAGCTTTCTTT. It translates to CASSYGQGRNTEAFF.

The chain couples TRBV12-3 or TRBV12-4 to TRBJ1-2, with 8 bases lining up with TRBD1. V gave up 6 bases and J gave up 8 bases; unmatched junction bases: 5. CDR3 length equals 12 residues. In DNA, the CDR3 is TGTGCCAGCAGCCGGACAGGGCTGGGCTACACCTTC. Its protein product is CASSRTGLGYTF.

This clonotype appeared a few times. The J gene is TRBJ1-4, the V gene TRBV20-1, with TRBD1 identical over 7 bases. Unmatched junction bases numbered 9, after V lost 6 bases and J lost 8 bases. This CDR3 region has 13 residues. Germline V lookup: CDR1 DFQATT, CDR2 SNEGSKA (reference sequence). CDR3 nucleotides: TGCAGTGCCCCACAGGGGTGGAGCGAAAAACTGTTTTTT. Amino acid sequence: CSAPQGWSEKLFF.

V usage is TRBV20-1 and J usage is TRBJ2-4; D is perhaps TRBD2 (5 bases). The V gene lost 4 bases and the J gene lost 0 bases, with 16 bases spanning the gap. The CDR3 runs to 16 residues. Germline CDR1 is DFQATT and CDR2 is SNEGSKA (reference sequence). CDR3 DNA: TGCAGTGCTACCCCCAAGCTTGAGGGAGCCAAAAACATTCAGTACTTC. This codes for CSATPKLEGAKNIQYF.

The chain is built from TRBV12-3 or TRBV12-4 and TRBJ1-5; D might be TRBD1 (5 bases). Trimming removed 0 bases from V and 3 bases from J, with 9 bases in between. The CDR3 has 15 residues. CDR3 bases: TGTGCCAGCAGTTTAGCGCAGGGCTACAATCAGCCCCAGCATTTT. It encodes CASSLAQGYNQPQHF.

This clonotype has at least ten counts. This sequence joins TRBV5-6 and TRBJ1-6; possibly TRBD1 for D (5 bases). Germline lookup yields CDR1 SGHDT and CDR2 YYEEEE. This CDR3 spans 14 amino acids. Trimming took 1 base from V and 9 from J, leaving 11 bases between them. CDR3 DNA sequence: TGTGCCAGCAGCTTGAGGGGATACAGTTCACCCCTCCACTTT. This translates into CASSLRGYSSPLHF.

The chain uses TRBV4-3 and TRBJ1-5; TRBD1 is a possible D gene (5 bases). The CDR3 consists of 14 residues. The V end lost 3 bases, the J end lost 2 bases, and 8 bases lay between the germline ends. Per the germline V gene, CDR1 is LGHNA and CDR2 is YSLEER. The DNA for the CDR3 is TGCGCCAGCAGCCAGTCGACAGGCAATCAGCCCCAGCATTTT. Protein sequence: CASSQSTGNQPQHF.

The V gene is TRBV20-1, the J gene TRBJ1-1, with D unresolved. CDR1 and CDR2 from the germline V gene are DFQATT and SNEGSKA (reference sequence). The length of the CDR3 is 13 residues. Between the trimmed V and J ends, which lost 1 base and 1 base, there was a span of 7 bases. CDR3 coding DNA: TGCAGTGCTAGAGTTCAATCGAACACTGAAGCTTTCTTT. Residues: CSARVQSNTEAFF.

The J gene is TRBJ2-1, the V gene TRBV28; TRBD2 matches at 10 bases. Germline trimming cut 10 bases from V and 5 bases from J; bases unmatched to any gene: 8. Germline V CDR1 and CDR2: MDHEN, SYDVKM. The CDR3 runs to 14 residues. The CDR3 DNA is TGTGCCACGAATCCTAGCGGGGGTAACAATGAGCAGTTCTTC. Its protein is CATNPSGGNNEQFF.

This clonotype was seen a handful of times. The J gene is TRBJ1-2, the V gene TRBV4-1; TRBD1 matches 8 bases. The CDR3 is made up of 18 amino acids. Germline trimming cut 0 bases from V and 0 bases from J; bases unmatched to any gene: 9. Germline CDR1 and CDR2: MGHRA and YSYEKL. CDR3 DNA: TGCGCCAGCAGCCAAGATCGGACAGGGAGACCTTCTAACTATGGCTACACCTTC. It codes for CASSQDRTGRPSNYGYTF.

The rearrangement links TRBV19 to TRBJ2-1; 9 positions match TRBD2. The CDR3 covers 16 residues. Germline V gene sequence: CDR1 LNHDA, CDR2 SQIVND (reference sequence). J was trimmed by 2 bases and V by 10 bases; bases with no gene match: 12. CDR3 sequence: CATLFGGGGPYNEQFF. The CDR3 nucleotides read TGTGCCACCCTTTTCGGCGGGGGGGGCCCCTACAATGAGCAGTTCTTC.

This clonotype turned up a few times. This sequence joins TRBV6-5 and TRBJ1-2, with D unclear. The CDR3 consists of 13 residues. Germline V gene data show CDR1 as MNHEY and CDR2 as SVGAGI. V was shortened by 2 bases and J by 4 bases, with 8 bases between the two germline ends. The CDR3 region has the DNA TGTGCCAGCAGTTACAAGGGTTCCTATGGCTACACCTTC. It specifies CASSYKGSYGYTF.

This clonotype has only a few counts. In nucleotides, the CDR3 is TGTGCCCGACTCGCACGGGGCTCCTACGAGCAGTACTTC. This codes for CARLARGSYEQYF. The V and J genes are TRBV27 and TRBJ2-7, with TRBD2 as a possible D gene (5 bases). The CDR3 is 13 amino acids. The V gene lost 11 bases and the J gene lost 0 bases, with 14 bases spanning the gap. CDR1 is MNHEY, CDR2 SMNVEV, per germline (reference sequence).

The chain couples TRBV12-3 or TRBV12-4 to TRBJ1-2; 9 positions match TRBD1. The CDR3 is made up of 13 amino acids. The trim removed 6 bases at V and 7 bases at J, leaving 6 bases unmatched. The CDR3 DNA is TGTGCCAGCAGGGTAGGGACAGGGTCTGGCTACACCTTC. This translates into CASRVGTGSGYTF.

This clonotype was detected only a few times. V is TRBV4-1 and J is TRBJ1-2; weak D call: TRBD1 (6 bases). Per the germline V gene, CDR1 is MGHRA and CDR2 is YSYEKL. The CDR3 loop spans 14 amino acids. The V gene lost 5 bases and the J gene lost 4 bases, with 14 bases spanning the gap. This CDR3 reads CASSERTALYGYTF. The CDR3 bases are TGCGCCAGCAGCGAACGGACAGCCCTCTATGGCTACACCTTC.

V usage is TRBV12-3 or TRBV12-4 and J usage is TRBJ1-3, with D perhaps matching TRBD1 (6 bases). The CDR3 covers 16 residues. V dropped 7 bases and J dropped 2 bases, with 18 bases sitting between them. The CDR3 spells CASTPRDRFAGNTIYF. The CDR3 DNA is TGTGCCAGCACCCCTCGAGACAGGTTCGCTGGAAACACCATATATTTT.

This clonotype has only a few counts. The V gene is TRBV20-1, the J gene TRBJ2-1; TRBD2 aligns across 9 bases. The trim removed 3 bases at V and 4 bases at J, leaving 4 bases unmatched. CDR1 DFQATT and CDR2 SNEGSKA come from the germline V gene (reference sequence). This CDR3 region has 14 residues. The CDR3 here is CSARGGLAYNEQFF. The CDR3, as DNA: TGCAGTGCTAGGGGAGGACTAGCGTACAATGAGCAGTTCTTC.

The chain recombines TRBV20-1 with TRBJ2-4, with D maybe TRBD1 (6 bases). The CDR3 sequence is 16 residues long. V was trimmed by 2 bases and J by 3 bases, leaving 17 bases between them. The germline CDR1 and CDR2 sequences are DFQATT and SNEGSKA (reference sequence). CDR3 loop: CSARPVGTWVKNIQYF. As DNA, the CDR3 is TGCAGTGCTAGACCGGTGGGGACATGGGTCAAAAACATTCAGTACTTC.

This clonotype has just a few counts. CDR3 coding DNA: TGTGCCAGCAGCGTAGGGGAAGCAACTAATGAAAAACTGTTTTTT. As protein: CASSVGEATNEKLFF. The V and J genes are TRBV9 and TRBJ1-4; D ambiguous. V was pared by 0 bases and J by 0 bases, with 6 bases between. This CDR3 region has 15 residues. Germline values: CDR1 SGDLS, CDR2 YYNGEE.

The gene calls are TRBV28 and TRBJ2-7, with 14 bases aligning to TRBD2. Losses at the gene ends were 5 bases for V and 6 bases for J; bases not matched to a gene: 6. The CDR3 runs to 15 residues. The V gene's germline CDR1 is MDHEN and CDR2 SYDVKM. The DNA of the CDR3 is TGTGCCAGCAGTCCTCCGGGACTAGCGGGGGCCGAGCAGTACTTC. Translating it yields CASSPPGLAGAEQYF.

J is TRBJ1-1 and V is TRBV20-1; TRBD1 matches 7 bases. Germline lookup yields CDR1 DFQATT and CDR2 SNEGSKA (reference sequence). CDR3 length: 15 amino acids. The ends lost 6 bases at V and 0 bases at J; junction bases unmatched: 10. The CDR3 DNA reads as TGCAGTGCCCTGGGGGGGGACAGCATGAACACTGAAGCTTTCTTT. It yields the protein CSALGGDSMNTEAFF.

CDR3 sequence: CASSLGLAGNEQFF. CDR3 sequence (DNA): TGCGCCAGCAGCTTGGGCCTAGCGGGGAATGAGCAGTTCTTC. The rearrangement links TRBV5-1 to TRBJ2-1, with 9 bases aligning to TRBD2. CDR1 SGHRS and CDR2 YFSETQ come from the germline V gene. V lost 0 bases to trimming and J lost 7 bases; unmatched junction nucleotides: 2. This CDR3 has 14 amino acids.